This T cell receptor (beta chain) derives from a study of shared clonotypes between healthy human individuals. CDR3 length equals 11 residues. Trimming removed 5 bases at V and 6 bases at J, with 7 bases between. Germline V CDR1 and CDR2: SGHTA, FQGNSA. Generated by immunoSEQ multiplex PCR, the TCRdb table keeps only in-frame clones and is missing some. The data contain millions of clones, 90% to 95% of them seen just once; the ten biggest clones take up over 0.12%. Material: naive CD4+ T cells sorted from blood. Sample subset: CD45RA+ positively selected. The receptor was isolated from a man aged 18 to 30 in good health. This chain uses TRBV7-2 with TRBJ2-5; D unresolved. The CDR3 DNA sequence: TGTGCCAGCAGCCACAGTAAGACCCAGTACTTC. Translating gives CASSHSKTQYF.